These 14 T cell receptor beta chains originate from one sample sequenced in a study of cytomegalovirus exposure and HLA in healthy donors. The PCR had 60 Vbeta and 13 Jbeta primers. Data came from immunoSEQ multiplex PCR; TCRdb stores just in-frame clones and leaves some out. Recorded for this sample: 150,000 to 200,000 clones. The specimen was PBMCs. Receptor source: a woman between 18 and 29 years old in good health and CMV-seropositive.

The chain recombines TRBV5-1 with TRBJ2-2, with a weak D call TRBD2 (5 bases). The CDR3 is 14 residues long. With 3 bases removed from V and 6 bases from J, the gap between germline ends came to 12 bases. CDR1 SGHRS and CDR2 YFSETQ come from the germline V gene. CDR3 sequence: CASSSRTGAGELFF. In DNA form, the CDR3 reads TGCGCCAGCAGCTCCCGGACTGGGGCCGGGGAGCTGTTTTTT. Using reference TRBV5-1 and TRBJ2-2 for the parts outside the CDR3, the full variable domain is KAGVTQTPRYLIKTRGQQVTLSCSPISGHRSVSWYQQTPGQGLQFLFEYFSETQRNKGNFPGRFSGRQFSNSRSEMNVSTLELGDSALYLCASSSRTGAGELFFGEGSRLTVL.

The rearrangement links TRBV6-6 to TRBJ2-7; no clear D gene. Per the germline V gene, CDR1 is MNHNY and CDR2 is SVGAGI (reference sequence). This CDR3 region has 14 residues. Trimming removed 0 bases from V and 1 base from J, with 7 bases in between. CDR3 DNA sequence: TGTGCCAGCAGTTACTCGGGCCCTTCCTACGAGCAGTACTTC. Protein sequence: CASSYSGPSYEQYF.

J is TRBJ2-7 and V is TRBV11-2; D might be TRBD2 (6 bases). CDR3 length: 19 amino acids. CDR1 SGHAT and CDR2 FQNNGV come from the germline V gene. The V gene lost 2 bases and the J gene lost 0 bases, with 23 bases spanning the gap. CDR3 DNA sequence: TGTGCCAGCAGCTTAAGTCGGGACTTACTAACCCCGAGCTCCTACGAGCAGTACTTC. Its translation is CASSLSRDLLTPSSYEQYF.

The gene calls are TRBV30 and TRBJ2-3, with D unclear. CDR3 length equals 12 residues. Trimming cost V 4 bases and J 3 bases, with 8 bases left between them. CDR1 GTSNPN and CDR2 SVGIG come from the germline V gene (reference sequence). In nucleotides, the CDR3 is TGTGCCTGGAATGGCAGAACAGATACGCAGTATTTT. Residues: CAWNGRTDTQYF.

The genes are TRBV5-1 and TRBJ2-3; 10 positions match TRBD1. The germline V gene has CDR1 SGHRS and CDR2 YFSETQ. CDR3 length: 15 residues. Trimming removed 4 bases from V and 2 bases from J; junction bases left unmatched: 4. The DNA of the CDR3 is TGCGCCAGCAGCGCCGGGACAGGGGACACAGATACGCAGTATTTT. Amino acid sequence: CASSAGTGDTDTQYF.

CDR3 residues: CAWSTGENSPLHF. The CDR3 DNA reads TGTGCCTGGAGTACAGGGGAGAATTCACCCCTCCACTTT. The rearrangement uses TRBV30 and TRBJ1-6; 7 positions agree with TRBD1. CDR1 is GTSNPN, CDR2 SVGIG, per germline (reference sequence). This CDR3 is 13 amino acids long. V was pared by 2 bases and J by 7 bases, with 2 bases of the junction left unmatched.

V gene TRBV11-3 combines with J gene TRBJ1-1, with 7 bases aligning to TRBD1. This CDR3 is 14 amino acids long. The V gene's germline CDR1 is SGHNT and CDR2 YENEEA. V lost 3 bases to trimming and J lost 1 base; unmatched junction nucleotides: 2. The CDR3 nucleotides read TGTGCCAGCAGCTTTCGGGACAGGAACACTGAAGCTTTCTTT. It is translated as CASSFRDRNTEAFF. Variable domain in full (rest from reference TRBV11-3 and TRBJ1-1): EAGVVQSPRYKIIEKKQPVAFWCNPISGHNTLYWYLQNLGQGPELLIRYENEEAVDDSQLPKDRFSAERLKGVDSTLKIQPAELGDSAVYLCASSFRDRNTEAFFGQGTRLTVV.

This chain connects TRBV27 to TRBJ2-1, with 7 bases aligning to TRBD1. CDR3 length: 15 amino acids. Germline lookup yields CDR1 MNHEY and CDR2 SMNVEV (reference sequence). Trimming at V came to 4 bases and at J to 2 bases, leaving 5 bases not matched to a gene. DNA of the CDR3: TGTGCCAGCAGTTCTGGGACAGAGGCCTACAATGAGCAGTTCTTC. This sequence encodes CASSSGTEAYNEQFF.

V gene TRBV27 combines with J gene TRBJ2-2; D is possibly TRBD2 (5 bases). The CDR3 sequence is 18 residues long. The V gene's germline CDR1 is MNHEY and CDR2 SMNVEV (reference sequence). Deletions cut 6 bases from V and 6 bases from J, with 26 bases between. CDR3 amino acids: CASSMGFGGGLPPGELFF. The CDR3, as DNA: TGTGCCAGCAGCATGGGCTTCGGAGGCGGCTTACCCCCCGGGGAGCTGTTTTTT.

The rearrangement links TRBV28 to TRBJ2-7; 9 nucleotides align to TRBD1. In germline, CDR1 is MDHEN, CDR2 SYDVKM. This CDR3 contains 14 residues. J was trimmed by 3 bases and V by 7 bases; bases with no gene match: 7. CDR3 sequence: CASTSGTGSYEQYF. CDR3 DNA: TGTGCCAGCACCTCCGGGACAGGGAGCTACGAGCAGTACTTC.

V and J are TRBV27 and TRBJ1-1, with D unclear. Germline V lookup: CDR1 MNHEY, CDR2 SMNVEV (reference sequence). This CDR3 has 13 residues. V was clipped by 7 bases and J by 5 bases, with 14 bases between them. The CDR3 here is CASTYGEGTEAFF. The CDR3 DNA is TGTGCCAGCACGTATGGGGAGGGTACTGAAGCTTTCTTT.

The chain employs TRBV27 and TRBJ2-1; D gene uncertain. Germline-derived CDR1 and CDR2 are MNHEY and SMNVEV (reference sequence). Trimming removed 5 bases from V and 2 bases from J, with 10 bases in between. The CDR3 has 14 residues. CDR3 protein: CASSPDTPYNEQFF. CDR3 sequence (DNA): TGTGCCAGCAGTCCCGACACCCCCTACAATGAGCAGTTCTTC.

A note on this clone: The final CDR3 position lacks the conserved phenylalanine or tryptophan, pointing to a likely read error. V and J are TRBV2 and TRBJ1-2, with 10 bases that match TRBD1. The CDR3 runs 15 residues. After removal of 5 bases from V and 5 bases from J, the junction contained 8 bases not matched to a gene. From germline, CDR1 is SNHLY and CDR2 FYNNEI. The CDR3 bases are TGTGCCAGCAGTCCTAGACAGGGGGCAGTTTATGGCTACACCTCC. Protein: CASSPRQGAVYGYTS.

This chain uses TRBV9 with TRBJ1-1; possible D gene TRBD1, 6 bases. The CDR3 is 13 residues long. Germline values: CDR1 SGDLS, CDR2 YYNGEE. The V and J ends lost 3 bases and 5 bases respectively, with 11 bases between them. The CDR3 nucleotides are TGTGCCAGCAGCGCACAGGGAGAGACTGAAGCTTTCTTT. Protein product: CASSAQGETEAFF.